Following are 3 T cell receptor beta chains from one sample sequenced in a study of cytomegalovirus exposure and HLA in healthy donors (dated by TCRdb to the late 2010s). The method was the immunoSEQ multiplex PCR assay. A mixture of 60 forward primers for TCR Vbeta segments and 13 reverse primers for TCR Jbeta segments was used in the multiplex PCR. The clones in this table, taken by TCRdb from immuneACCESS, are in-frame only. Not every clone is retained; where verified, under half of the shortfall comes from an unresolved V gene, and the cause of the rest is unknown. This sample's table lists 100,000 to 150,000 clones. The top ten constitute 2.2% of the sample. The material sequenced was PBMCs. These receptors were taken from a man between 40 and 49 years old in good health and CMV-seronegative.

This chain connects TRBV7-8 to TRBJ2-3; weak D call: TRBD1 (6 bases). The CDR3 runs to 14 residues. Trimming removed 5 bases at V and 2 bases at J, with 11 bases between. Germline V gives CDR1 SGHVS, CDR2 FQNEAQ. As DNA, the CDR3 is TGTGCCAGCAGCCCTAGGACAGACACAGATACGCAGTATTTT. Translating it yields CASSPRTDTDTQYF.

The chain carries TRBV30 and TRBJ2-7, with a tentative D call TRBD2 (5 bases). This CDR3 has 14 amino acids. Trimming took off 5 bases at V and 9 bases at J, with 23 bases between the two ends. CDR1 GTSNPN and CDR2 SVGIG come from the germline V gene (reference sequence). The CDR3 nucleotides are TGTGCCTGGGAGGGCCCAAAAGCATCGTTCGGGCAGTACTTC. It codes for CAWEGPKASFGQYF.

CDR3 region: CASSYLQGEYEQYF. The CDR3, as DNA: TGTGCCAGCAGTTACTTACAGGGGGAATACGAGCAGTACTTC. The chain combines TRBV6-6 with TRBJ2-7; TRBD1 matches at 8 bases. Germline-derived CDR1 and CDR2 are MNHNY and SVGAGI (reference sequence). Losses at the gene ends were 1 base for V and 4 bases for J; bases not matched to a gene: 3. The CDR3 totals 14 residues.